The 32 T cell receptor beta chains below all came from one sample that was sequenced in a study of CD8+ T cells in alopecia areata. Following extraction, RNA underwent reverse transcription to cDNA, which served as the sequencing template. Profiling relied on immunoSEQ multiplex PCR, and the TCRdb table lists in-frame clones only, not all of them. The sample lists over 150,000 clones, 50% to 70% occurring once. The input for sequencing was CD4+ T cells sorted from blood, taken at week 0. These receptor sequences come from a human donor with alopecia areata.

The genes are TRBV13 and TRBJ2-7, with D perhaps matching TRBD2 (5 bases). V shed 0 bases and J shed 3 bases, with 12 bases lying between them. This CDR3 contains 15 residues. Germline assignment: CDR1 PRHDT and CDR2 FYEKMQ (reference sequence). The CDR3 loop reads CASSLGGRDLYEQYF. CDR3 DNA: TGTGCCAGCAGCTTAGGGGGGAGAGACCTCTACGAGCAGTACTTC.

This clone was counted a few times. The V call is TRBV30, the J call TRBJ1-1, with no clear D. Trimming stripped 5 bases from V and 0 bases from J, with 7 bases between. The CDR3 runs 12 residues. CDR1 GTSNPN and CDR2 SVGIG come from the germline V gene (reference sequence). CDR3 amino acids: CAWVIMNTEAFF. In nucleotides, the CDR3 is TGTGCCTGGGTTATAATGAACACTGAAGCTTTCTTT.

This rearrangement joins TRBV7-2 to TRBJ2-3, with D possibly being TRBD2 (6 bases). V lost 2 bases and J 6 bases, leaving 12 bases between the germline ends. CDR3 length equals 14 residues. CDR1 is SGHTA, CDR2 FQGNSA, per germline. This CDR3 reads CASSLRQGGDTQYF. CDR3 coding DNA: TGTGCCAGCAGCTTAAGGCAGGGAGGCGATACGCAGTATTTT.

This sequence joins TRBV27 and TRBJ1-1; D gene uncertain. V lost 4 bases to trimming and J lost 4 bases, with 10 bases between them. This CDR3 contains 13 residues. Germline lookup yields CDR1 MNHEY and CDR2 SMNVEV (reference sequence). The CDR3 is CASSWMGGTEAFF. As DNA, the CDR3 is TGTGCCAGCAGTTGGATGGGAGGCACTGAAGCTTTCTTT.

The V call is TRBV29-1, the J call TRBJ1-2; D gene unclear. There are 14 residues in the CDR3. From germline, CDR1 is SQVTM and CDR2 ANQGSEA. Trimming shortened V by 3 bases and J by 5 bases, and 16 bases separated the two germline ends. Here the CDR3 reads CSVEPLVSDYGYTF. CDR3 in DNA: TGCAGCGTTGAGCCGTTGGTGTCAGATTATGGCTACACCTTC.

V is TRBV7-9 and J is TRBJ2-7, with TRBD1 matching 8 bases. The V segment lost 5 bases and the J segment 4 bases; nucleotides outside the gene matches: 7. The CDR3 is 14 residues long. The germline CDR1 and CDR2 sequences are SEHNR and FQNEAQ (reference sequence). The CDR3 region is CASSGTGGEYEQYF. CDR3 coding DNA: TGTGCCAGCAGCGGGACAGGTGGTGAGTACGAGCAGTACTTC.

The CDR3 protein is CASSLAGKMDTIYF. CDR3 DNA sequence: TGTGCCAGCAGCCTGGCAGGGAAGATGGACACCATATATTTT. The rearrangement joins TRBV5-6 to TRBJ1-3; tentative D call: TRBD1 (5 bases). The V gene's germline CDR1 is SGHDT and CDR2 YYEEEE. Deletions cut 4 bases from V and 8 bases from J, with 16 bases between. The CDR3 loop spans 14 amino acids.

The J gene is TRBJ2-3, the V gene TRBV2; D uncertain. This CDR3 is 16 amino acids long. The germline gives CDR1 SNHLY, CDR2 FYNNEI. Trimming took off 4 bases at V and 0 bases at J, with 14 bases between the two ends. The CDR3 coding sequence is TGTGCCAGCAGTGCTCGGCAGACCACTAGCACAGATACGCAGTATTTT. This gives the protein CASSARQTTSTDTQYF.

The chain is built from TRBV14 and TRBJ1-2; no clear D gene. With 1 base removed from V and 2 bases from J, the gap between germline ends came to 5 bases. The length of the CDR3 is 13 residues. In germline, CDR1 is SGHDN, CDR2 FVKESK. The CDR3 sequence: CASSQVWNYGYTF. The CDR3 DNA reads as TGTGCCAGCAGCCAAGTTTGGAACTATGGCTACACCTTC.

The J gene is TRBJ1-2, the V gene TRBV7-2; a possible D gene is TRBD1 (6 bases). V was trimmed by 5 bases and J by 1 base, leaving 11 bases between them. The CDR3 contains 14 residues. Germline V gene data show CDR1 as SGHTA and CDR2 as FQGNSA. CDR3 sequence: CASSPDSLNYGYTF. The DNA for the CDR3 is TGTGCCAGCAGCCCGGACAGCCTTAACTATGGCTACACCTTC.

This clone was found a few times. This chain connects TRBV6-6 to TRBJ2-3; D remains ambiguous. The CDR3 contains 10 residues. Germline V gives CDR1 MNHNY, CDR2 SVGAGI (reference sequence). V was clipped by 6 bases and J by 6 bases, with 4 bases between them. CDR3 sequence reads: CASRRDTQYF. DNA of the CDR3: TGTGCCAGCAGGAGGGATACGCAGTATTTT.

In its sample, this clone was seen a few times. This chain joins TRBV6-5 and TRBJ2-7, with D tentatively TRBD1 (6 bases). With 6 bases removed from V and 2 bases from J, the gap between germline ends came to 8 bases. Germline V gene lookup returns CDR1 MNHEY and CDR2 SVGAGI. This CDR3 spans 12 amino acids. CDR3 coding DNA: TGTGCCAGCAGAGGGACACCCTACGAGCAGTACTTC. It codes for CASRGTPYEQYF.

This clone was seen once. The chain links TRBV29-1 to TRBJ1-1; 7 bases map to TRBD1. Germline V gene sequence: CDR1 SQVTM, CDR2 ANQGSEA. CDR3 size: 13 residues. V was clipped by 7 bases and J by 4 bases; unmatched bases: 9. In DNA, the CDR3 is TGCAGCGCAAACAGGGGCCCCAGCACTGAAGCTTTCTTT. Its protein product is CSANRGPSTEAFF.

This chain links TRBV9 with TRBJ1-2, with no clear D. Per germline, CDR1 SGDLS and CDR2 YYNGEE. The CDR3 sequence is 11 residues long. The V end lost 5 bases, the J end lost 1 base, and 3 bases lay between the germline ends. CDR3 nucleotide sequence: TGTGCCAGCAGTCTTAACTATGGCTACACCTTC. This sequence encodes CASSLNYGYTF.

The chain uses TRBV19 and TRBJ2-7; 10 bases match TRBD2. The V gene's germline CDR1 is LNHDA and CDR2 SQIVND (reference sequence). The junction had 4 bases not matched to a gene; V was cut back by 5 bases and J by 3 bases. The CDR3 is 14 amino acids. The CDR3 reads CASSPGLANYEQYF. In DNA form, the CDR3 reads TGTGCCAGTAGTCCGGGACTAGCGAACTACGAGCAGTACTTC.

The sample holds a few counts of this clone. The chain employs TRBV19 and TRBJ1-1; D gene uncertain. The CDR3 is 14 amino acids. With 0 bases removed from V and 0 bases from J, the gap between germline ends came to 5 bases. The germline V gene encodes CDR1 LNHDA and CDR2 SQIVND (reference sequence). CDR3 coding DNA: TGTGCCAGTAGTATAGACTCTATGAACACTGAAGCTTTCTTT. Protein sequence: CASSIDSMNTEAFF.

The chain links TRBV7-8 to TRBJ2-7; 9 bases align to TRBD1. Germline lookup yields CDR1 SGHVS and CDR2 FQNEAQ. The CDR3 loop spans 14 amino acids. The J segment lost 3 bases and the V segment lost 3 bases, leaving 3 bases of the junction unmatched. The DNA for the CDR3 is TGTGCCAGCAGCTTTGGACAGGGGCTCTACGAGCAGTACTTC. Translated: CASSFGQGLYEQYF.

The sample holds a few counts of this clone. This chain links TRBV28 with TRBJ1-5; 8 bases align to TRBD1. The J segment lost 7 bases and the V segment lost 9 bases, leaving 8 bases of the junction unmatched. The CDR3 extends over 13 amino acids. Germline CDR1 MDHEN, CDR2 SYDVKM. Here the CDR3 DNA reads TGTGCCAGTGTTGACAGGGGAAAACAGCCCCAGCATTTT. Translation gives CASVDRGKQPQHF. Looking up the rest from reference TRBV28 and TRBJ1-5 gives the full variable domain: DVKVTQSSRYLVKRTGEKVFLECVQDMDHENMFWYRQDPGLGLRLIYFSYDVKMKEKGDIPEGYSVSREKKERFSLILESASTNQTSMYLCASVDRGKQPQHFGDGTRLSIL.

CDR3 sequence: CSSGLSYNEQFF. The CDR3 DNA reads TGCAGCTCAGGACTATCTTACAATGAGCAGTTCTTC. This sequence joins TRBV29-1 and TRBJ2-1, with D tentatively TRBD2 (6 bases). The length of the CDR3 is 12 residues. Looked up from germline, CDR1 is SQVTM and CDR2 is ANQGSEA. V lost 8 bases to trimming and J lost 4 bases, with 12 bases between them.

V usage is TRBV2 and J usage is TRBJ1-2; D may be TRBD1 (5 bases). V shed 4 bases and J shed 2 bases, with 5 bases lying between them. The CDR3 totals 12 residues. Looked up from germline, CDR1 is SNHLY and CDR2 is FYNNEI. The CDR3 sequence is CASSAGNYGYTF. CDR3 DNA: TGTGCCAGCAGTGCAGGGAACTATGGCTACACCTTC. Filled out from reference TRBV2 and TRBJ1-2, the complete variable domain reads EPEVTQTPSHQVTQMGQEVILRCVPISNHLYFYWYRQILGQKVEFLVSFYNNEISEKSEIFDDQFSVERPDGSNFTLKIRSTKLEDSAMYFCASSAGNYGYTFGSGTRLTVV.

This chain links TRBV29-1 with TRBJ1-2; D is perhaps TRBD1 (6 bases). Germline V gene data show CDR1 as SQVTM and CDR2 as ANQGSEA. Trimming pared 0 bases from V and 8 bases from J, leaving 13 bases between. The CDR3 is made up of 13 amino acids. CDR3 in amino acids: CSVEDRTDGGYTF. CDR3 in DNA: TGCAGCGTTGAAGATCGGACAGATGGGGGCTACACCTTC.

This chain links TRBV11-2 with TRBJ2-3, with unresolved D. Germline CDR1 SGHAT, CDR2 FQNNGV. CDR3 length: 14 residues. The V end was cut by 1 base, the J end by 3 bases, with 8 bases between. The CDR3 sequence: CASSLVSRTDTQYF. In DNA, the CDR3 is TGTGCCAGCAGCTTAGTTTCCAGGACAGATACGCAGTATTTT.

The J gene is TRBJ2-3, the V gene TRBV30; 7 bases line up with TRBD2. Germline V CDR1 and CDR2: GTSNPN, SVGIG (reference sequence). This CDR3 has 14 residues. The trim removed 0 bases at V and 6 bases at J, leaving 6 bases unmatched. The CDR3 protein is CAWSVGGVWDTQYF. CDR3 sequence (DNA): TGTGCCTGGAGTGTGGGGGGGGTATGGGATACGCAGTATTTT.

This clone has more than one count but fewer than ten. This chain connects TRBV5-1 to TRBJ1-2, with D hard to call. The V gene lost 4 bases and the J gene lost 4 bases, with 11 bases spanning the gap. Germline-derived CDR1 and CDR2 are SGHRS and YFSETQ. The CDR3 contains 13 residues. CDR3 region: CASSLRRSYGYTF. The CDR3 coding sequence is TGCGCCAGCAGCCTACGACGGTCCTATGGCTACACCTTC.

The chain is built from TRBV29-1 and TRBJ2-7, with TRBD1 matching over 9 bases. The CDR3 loop spans 11 amino acids. Germline V gene data show CDR1 as SQVTM and CDR2 as ANQGSEA. J gave up 2 bases and V 7 bases, and 0 bases lay outside the gene matches. CDR3 sequence (DNA): TGCAGCGGACAGGGGGCCTACGAGCAGTACTTC. This codes for CSGQGAYEQYF.

The J gene is TRBJ1-2, the V gene TRBV25-1; no firm D call. V was shortened by 7 bases and J by 6 bases, with 12 bases between the two germline ends. The CDR3 spans 12 residues. Per germline, CDR1 MGHDK and CDR2 SYGVNS. The CDR3 region is CASNIGPDGYTF. The CDR3 DNA sequence: TGTGCCAGCAATATCGGTCCGGATGGCTACACCTTC.

The CDR3 DNA reads as TGTGCCAGCAGTGAGCAGGGTTATGGCTACACCTTC. This codes for CASSEQGYGYTF. The chain recombines TRBV25-1 with TRBJ1-2, with D perhaps TRBD1 (5 bases). Germline V CDR1 and CDR2: MGHDK, SYGVNS. The CDR3 runs 12 residues. Trimming removed 3 bases from V and 5 bases from J, with 7 bases in between.

The table lists this clone with a few counts. J is TRBJ2-1 and V is TRBV5-1, with TRBD2 identical over 12 bases. Trimming took 1 base from V and 10 from J; bases not matched to a gene: 6. Per the germline V gene, CDR1 is SGHRS and CDR2 is YFSETQ. The CDR3 runs to 15 residues. CDR3 DNA sequence: TGCGCCAGCAGCTTGCGTCTAGCGGGGGGGCAGGAGCAGTTCTTC. This codes for CASSLRLAGGQEQFF.

The rearrangement uses TRBV6-5 and TRBJ2-1, with D possibly being TRBD1 or TRBD2 (5 bases each). There are 15 residues in the CDR3. The V gene lost 4 bases and the J gene lost 1 base, with 11 bases spanning the gap. Per the germline V gene, CDR1 is MNHEY and CDR2 is SVGAGI. CDR3 loop: CASSLRGASYNEQFF. As DNA, the CDR3 is TGTGCCAGCAGTTTAAGAGGGGCATCCTACAATGAGCAGTTCTTC.

The V and J genes are TRBV4-3 and TRBJ2-6; D is possibly TRBD1 or TRBD2 (5 bases each). CDR1 is LGHNA and CDR2 is YSLEER in the germline V gene. Trimming left V 4 bases short and J 0 bases short, with 13 bases between. CDR3 size: 17 residues. The CDR3 sequence is CASSPNRGVSGANVLTF. The CDR3 DNA follows: TGCGCCAGCAGCCCCAACAGAGGGGTCTCTGGGGCCAACGTCCTGACTTTC.

This chain links TRBV7-9 with TRBJ2-4; D is ambiguous. Germline V gene sequence: CDR1 SEHNR, CDR2 FQNEAQ (reference sequence). Trimming shortened V by 4 bases and J by 8 bases, and 9 bases separated the two germline ends. The CDR3 spans 12 residues. The CDR3 DNA reads as TGTGCCAGCAGCTCAAATACGGACATTCAGTACTTC. Translation gives CASSSNTDIQYF.

This clone has only one observation. This chain connects TRBV29-1 to TRBJ1-1; possible D gene TRBD1, 6 bases. V was cut by 7 bases and J by 3 bases, with 12 bases left in between. The CDR3 spans 12 residues. Germline assignment: CDR1 SQVTM and CDR2 ANQGSEA. The CDR3 nucleotides read TGCAGCGCAGCAGAGGGGGACACTGAAGCTTTCTTT. As protein: CSAAEGDTEAFF.